A single sample is the source of the 25 T cell receptor beta chains below, sequenced in a study of T cells in localized non-small cell lung cancer. The repertoire was sequenced with immunoSEQ multiplex PCR; TCRdb's copy has only in-frame clones and lacks some. This sample has roughly 66,000 clones, with almost 90% found just once. Material: peripheral blood, obtained before any cancer treatment. Receptors originate from a woman between 35 and 75 years old with stage I lung adenocarcinoma.

V gene TRBV12-5 combines with J gene TRBJ2-2; no firm D call. This CDR3 has 15 residues. The germline V and J ends were trimmed by 5 bases and 0 bases, with 10 bases remaining between them. Germline V gene sequence: CDR1 LGHNT, CDR2 FRNRAP. The CDR3 region has the DNA TGTGCTAGTGGTCCCTACACAGCGAACACCGGGGAGCTGTTTTTT. Protein product: CASGPYTANTGELFF.

The DNA of the CDR3 is TGTGCCAGCAGCTCACTACTACGGGATACGCAGTATTTT. Protein sequence: CASSSLLRDTQYF. The J gene is TRBJ2-3, the V gene TRBV7-6; no firm D call. Per the germline V gene, CDR1 is SGHVS and CDR2 is FNYEAQ. CDR3 length: 13 amino acids. V lost 4 bases and J lost 6, with 11 bases in between.

CDR3 region: CASSLVLLETQYF. The CDR3 nucleotides read TGTGCCAGCAGCTTAGTACTGCTGGAGACCCAGTACTTC. The gene calls are TRBV7-7 and TRBJ2-5; no clear D gene. The length of the CDR3 is 13 residues. Per the germline V gene, CDR1 is SSHAT and CDR2 is FNYEAQ (reference sequence). V was clipped by 1 base and J by 5 bases, with 8 bases between them.

The chain is built from TRBV7-2 and TRBJ2-1, with D perhaps TRBD2 (6 bases). Trimming stripped 1 base from V and 6 bases from J, with 16 bases between. CDR3 length: 16 residues. Germline CDR1 SGHTA, CDR2 FQGNSA. The CDR3 DNA sequence: TGTGCCAGCAGCTTAGTTTGGCTAGCGAGTCGCAATGAGCAGTTCTTC. It yields the protein CASSLVWLASRNEQFF.

The chain couples TRBV7-3 to TRBJ2-2; TRBD1 matches 8 bases. The V segment lost 5 bases and the J segment 8 bases; nucleotides outside the gene matches: 4. The CDR3 covers 13 residues. Per the germline V gene, CDR1 is SGHTA and CDR2 is FQGTGA. The CDR3 here is CASSRQGAGELFF. CDR3 coding DNA: TGTGCCAGCAGCCGGCAGGGGGCAGGGGAGCTGTTTTTT. The full variable domain, with the rest looked up from reference TRBV7-3 and TRBJ2-2, is GAGVSQTPSNKVTEKGKYVELRCDPISGHTALYWYRQSLGQGPEFLIYFQGTGAADDSGLPNDRFFAVRPEGSVSTLKIQRTERGDSAVYLCASSRQGAGELFFGEGSRLTVL.

The chain combines TRBV5-4 with TRBJ1-2; unclear D gene. Per germline, CDR1 SGHNT and CDR2 YYREEE (reference sequence). V lost 0 bases and J lost 1, with 1 base in between. The CDR3 contains 12 residues. The chain's CDR3 is CASSLDNYGYTF. Here the CDR3 DNA reads TGTGCCAGCAGCTTGGATAACTATGGCTACACCTTC.

J is TRBJ1-5 and V is TRBV7-9; 8 bases are shared with TRBD1. From germline, CDR1 is SEHNR and CDR2 FQNEAQ (reference sequence). The J segment lost 3 bases and the V segment lost 8 bases, leaving 3 bases of the junction unmatched. The CDR3 has 13 amino acids. The CDR3, as DNA: TGTGCCAGCGGACAGGGTTTCAATCAGCCCCAGCATTTT. Translated: CASGQGFNQPQHF.

The chain couples TRBV7-2 to TRBJ2-1, with TRBD2 identical over 7 bases. The length of the CDR3 is 17 residues. Trimming cost V 1 base and J 1 base; bases outside gene matches: 7. Germline CDR1 is SGHTA and CDR2 is FQGNSA. CDR3 amino acids: CASSLGPAGVSYNEQFF. CDR3 nucleotides: TGTGCCAGCAGCTTAGGGCCGGCGGGAGTGTCCTACAATGAGCAGTTCTTC.

This clone was recorded once. This sequence joins TRBV25-1 and TRBJ2-1; D possibly uses TRBD1 or TRBD2 (6 bases each). V lost 5 bases and J 2 bases, leaving 10 bases between the germline ends. CDR1 and CDR2 (germline): MGHDK, SYGVNS. The CDR3 covers 14 residues. CDR3 nucleotides: TGTGCCAGCAGTCCAGGGGAGGCCTACAATGAGCAGTTCTTC. Translating gives CASSPGEAYNEQFF.

This chain connects TRBV7-8 to TRBJ2-7; D perhaps matches TRBD2 (6 bases). V was cut by 3 bases and J by 2 bases, with 11 bases left in between. The CDR3 runs to 14 residues. Germline V lookup: CDR1 SGHVS, CDR2 FQNEAQ. The CDR3 region is CASSLGLGAYEQYF. The CDR3 DNA reads TGTGCCAGCAGCTTGGGACTTGGGGCCTACGAGCAGTACTTC.

This sequence joins TRBV7-6 and TRBJ1-1; possibly TRBD1 for D (5 bases). The V gene's germline CDR1 is SGHVS and CDR2 FNYEAQ. The CDR3 is 15 amino acids. V gave up 5 bases and J gave up 5 bases, with 18 bases separating them. The CDR3 nucleotides read TGTGCCAGCAGCGCCATAGATCCAGGGAAAACTGAAGCTTTCTTT. This gives the protein CASSAIDPGKTEAFF.

The rearrangement uses TRBV6-1 and TRBJ1-5; D is unclear. This CDR3 spans 15 amino acids. Per the germline V gene, CDR1 is MNHNS and CDR2 is SASEGT. Trimming cost V 4 bases and J 11 bases, with 21 bases left between them. CDR3 protein: CASSATRRVERAQHF. DNA for the CDR3: TGTGCCAGCAGTGCTACTCGGCGGGTTGAAAGAGCCCAGCATTTT.

V gene TRBV28 combines with J gene TRBJ1-4; D remains ambiguous. Trimming cost V 4 bases and J 8 bases, with 8 bases left between them. There are 12 residues in the CDR3. Germline V gene lookup returns CDR1 MDHEN and CDR2 SYDVKM. This CDR3 is CASSWEEEKLFF. CDR3 nucleotides: TGTGCCAGCAGTTGGGAGGAAGAAAAACTGTTTTTT. Full variable domain (missing parts from reference TRBV28 and TRBJ1-4): DVKVTQSSRYLVKRTGEKVFLECVQDMDHENMFWYRQDPGLGLRLIYFSYDVKMKEKGDIPEGYSVSREKKERFSLILESASTNQTSMYLCASSWEEEKLFFGSGTQLSVL.

This rearrangement joins TRBV7-2 to TRBJ2-1; the D is unclear. The V gene's germline CDR1 is SGHTA and CDR2 FQGNSA. V was cut by 5 bases and J by 1 base, with 3 bases left in between. The CDR3 has 12 amino acids. This chain's CDR3 is CASSGSYNEQFF. As DNA, the CDR3 is TGTGCCAGCAGCGGATCCTACAATGAGCAGTTCTTC.

The V and J genes are TRBV28 and TRBJ2-7; 9 nucleotides match TRBD1. The CDR3 contains 15 residues. Germline V gives CDR1 MDHEN, CDR2 SYDVKM. Trimming at V came to 1 base and at J to 3 bases, leaving 4 bases not matched to a gene. CDR3 coding DNA: TGTGCCAGCAGTTTATCAACGACAGGGGGCTACGAGCAGTACTTC. It codes for CASSLSTTGGYEQYF. Filled out from reference TRBV28 and TRBJ2-7, the complete variable domain reads DVKVTQSSRYLVKRTGEKVFLECVQDMDHENMFWYRQDPGLGLRLIYFSYDVKMKEKGDIPEGYSVSREKKERFSLILESASTNQTSMYLCASSLSTTGGYEQYFGPGTRLTVT.

The rearrangement links TRBV6-5 to TRBJ1-5; the D is unclear. Germline CDR1 and CDR2: MNHEY and SVGAGI. This CDR3 contains 15 residues. V was pared by 4 bases and J by 1 base, with 11 bases between. DNA of the CDR3: TGTGCCAGCAGTTTGGCGAAGGAGAGCAATCAGCCCCAGCATTTT. Protein sequence: CASSLAKESNQPQHF.

The chain employs TRBV5-1 and TRBJ1-5; tentatively, D is TRBD1 (5 bases). The CDR3 covers 14 residues. CDR1 and CDR2 (germline): SGHRS, YFSETQ. Deletions cut 4 bases from V and 3 bases from J, with 11 bases between. CDR3 DNA sequence: TGCGCCAGCAGCAGGGACGGCTCCAATCAGCCCCAGCATTTT. Translation: CASSRDGSNQPQHF. Drawing the rest from reference TRBV5-1 and TRBJ1-5, the complete variable domain is KAGVTQTPRYLIKTRGQQVTLSCSPISGHRSVSWYQQTPGQGLQFLFEYFSETQRNKGNFPGRFSGRQFSNSRSEMNVSTLELGDSALYLCASSRDGSNQPQHFGDGTRLSIL.

This clone showed up just once. This sequence joins TRBV2 and TRBJ1-1; D remains unclear. Germline assignment: CDR1 SNHLY and CDR2 FYNNEI. The CDR3 extends over 11 amino acids. V gave up 8 bases and J gave up 3 bases, with 7 bases separating them. The CDR3 DNA follows: TGTGCCAGCGGTCGGGACACTGAAGCTTTCTTT. Protein product: CASGRDTEAFF.

The chain is built from TRBV19 and TRBJ1-2; weak D call: TRBD1 (5 bases). Germline loops: CDR1 LNHDA, CDR2 SQIVND (reference sequence). The V and J ends lost 4 bases and 0 bases respectively, with 15 bases between them. The CDR3 is 16 residues long. The CDR3 coding sequence is TGTGCCAGTAGTAGAACCGGGACGGACGCTAACTATGGCTACACCTTC. This encodes CASSRTGTDANYGYTF. The variable domain in full, with the rest retrieved from reference TRBV19 and TRBJ1-2, is DGGITQSPKYLFRKEGQNVTLSCEQNLNHDAMYWYRQDPGQGLRLIYYSQIVNDFQKGDIAEGYSVSREKKESFPLTVTSAQKNPTAFYLCASSRTGTDANYGYTFGSGTRLTVV.

The table lists this clone with a count of one. The junction shows a germline mismatch at one end, possibly a read error. V gene TRBV2 combines with J gene TRBJ1-2, with a tentative D call TRBD1 (5 bases). There are 15 residues in the CDR3. Germline V gives CDR1 SNHLY, CDR2 FYNNEI. CDR3 residues: CASSERIGEVYSYTF. The CDR3 DNA follows: TGTGCCAGCAGTGAAAGGATAGGGGAGGTCTATAGCTACACCTTC.

The chain has TRBV2 and TRBJ1-2; 8 nucleotides agree with TRBD1. CDR1 and CDR2 from the germline V gene are SNHLY and FYNNEI. V was pared by 9 bases and J by 9 bases, with 9 bases of the junction left unmatched. CDR3 length: 12 residues. CDR3 sequence: CASSGQGARYTF. In nucleotides, the CDR3 is TGTGCCAGTTCAGGACAGGGTGCCCGCTACACCTTC.

The V gene is TRBV2, the J gene TRBJ1-2; D gene uncertain. The V end lost 7 bases, the J end lost 3 bases, and 12 bases lay between the germline ends. Germline loops: CDR1 SNHLY, CDR2 FYNNEI. This CDR3 has 13 amino acids. This CDR3 is CASNSGFDYGYTF. In DNA form, the CDR3 reads TGTGCCAGCAATTCCGGATTTGACTATGGCTACACCTTC.

The rearrangement joins TRBV10-3 to TRBJ1-4, with D possibly matching TRBD1 (5 bases). There are 12 residues in the CDR3. The germline CDR1 and CDR2 sequences are ENHRY and SYGVKD. Deletions cut 6 bases from V and 8 bases from J, with 10 bases between. This CDR3 reads CAISAGSEKLFF. The CDR3, as DNA: TGTGCCATCAGCGCAGGGAGCGAAAAACTGTTTTTT.

The chain is built from TRBV6-1 and TRBJ2-7, with 11 nucleotides matching TRBD1. Germline V gene data show CDR1 as MNHNS and CDR2 as SASEGT. CDR3 length: 15 amino acids. V dropped 6 bases and J dropped 2; count of bases not matched to a gene: 6. CDR3 DNA: TGTGCCAGCAGACCAGGACAGGGGGCTACCTACGAGCAGTACTTC. Translated: CASRPGQGATYEQYF.

This CDR3 reads CASSITGQNNSPLHF. Written as DNA, the CDR3 is TGTGCCAGCAGTATAACGGGACAGAATAATTCACCCCTCCACTTT. The chain employs TRBV7-8 and TRBJ1-6; the match to TRBD1 covers 7 bases. The CDR3 has 15 amino acids. The V and J ends lost 6 bases and 5 bases, in that order; junction bases with no gene match: 7. In germline, CDR1 is SGHVS, CDR2 FQNEAQ.